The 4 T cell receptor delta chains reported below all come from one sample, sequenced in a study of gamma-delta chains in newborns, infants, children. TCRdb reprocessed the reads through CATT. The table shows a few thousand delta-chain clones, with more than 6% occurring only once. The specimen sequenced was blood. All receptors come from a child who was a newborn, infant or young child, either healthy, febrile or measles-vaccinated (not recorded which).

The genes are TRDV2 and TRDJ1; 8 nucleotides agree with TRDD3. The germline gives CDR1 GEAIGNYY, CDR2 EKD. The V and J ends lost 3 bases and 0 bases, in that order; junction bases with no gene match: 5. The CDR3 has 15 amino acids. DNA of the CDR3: TGTGCCTGTGACGATGTACTGGGGGACACCGATAAACTCATCTTT. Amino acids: CACDDVLGDTDKLIF.

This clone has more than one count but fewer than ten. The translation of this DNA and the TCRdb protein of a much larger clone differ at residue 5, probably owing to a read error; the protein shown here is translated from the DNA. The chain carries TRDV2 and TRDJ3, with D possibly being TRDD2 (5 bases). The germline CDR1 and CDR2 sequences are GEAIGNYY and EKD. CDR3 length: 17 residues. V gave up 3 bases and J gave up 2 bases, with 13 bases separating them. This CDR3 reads CACDALLSPWDTRQMFF. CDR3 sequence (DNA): TGTGCCTGTGACGCCCTACTGAGCCCCTGGGACACCCGACAGATGTTTTTC.

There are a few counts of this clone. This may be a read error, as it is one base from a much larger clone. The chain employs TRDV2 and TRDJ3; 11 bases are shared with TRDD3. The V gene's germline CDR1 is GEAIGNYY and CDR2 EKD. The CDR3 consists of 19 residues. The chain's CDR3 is CACDPVLGDSSWYTRQMFF. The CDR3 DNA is TGTGCCTGTGACCCCGTACTGGGGGATAGCTCCTGGTACACCCGACAGATGTTTTTC.

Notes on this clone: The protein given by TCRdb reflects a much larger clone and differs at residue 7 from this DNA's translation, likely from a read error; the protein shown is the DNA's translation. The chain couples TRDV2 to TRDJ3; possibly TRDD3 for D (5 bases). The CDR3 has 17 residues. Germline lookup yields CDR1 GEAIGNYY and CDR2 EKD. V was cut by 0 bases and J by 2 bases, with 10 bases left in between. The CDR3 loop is CACDTVEDTWDTRQMFF. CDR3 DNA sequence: TGTGCCTGTGACACCGTGGAGGATACCTGGGACACCCGACAGATGTTTTTC.